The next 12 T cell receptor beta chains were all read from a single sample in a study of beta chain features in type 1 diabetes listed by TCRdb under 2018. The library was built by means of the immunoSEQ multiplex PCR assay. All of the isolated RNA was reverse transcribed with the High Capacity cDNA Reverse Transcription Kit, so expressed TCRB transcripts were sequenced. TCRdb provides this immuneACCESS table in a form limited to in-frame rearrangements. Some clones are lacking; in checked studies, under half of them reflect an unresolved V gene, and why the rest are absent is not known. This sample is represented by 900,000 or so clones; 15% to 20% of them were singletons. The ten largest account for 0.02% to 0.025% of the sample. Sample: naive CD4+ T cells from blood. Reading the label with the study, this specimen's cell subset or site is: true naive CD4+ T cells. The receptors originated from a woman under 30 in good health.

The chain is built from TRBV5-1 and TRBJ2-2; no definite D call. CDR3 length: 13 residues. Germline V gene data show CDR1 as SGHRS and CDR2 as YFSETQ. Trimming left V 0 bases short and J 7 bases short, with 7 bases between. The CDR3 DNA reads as TGCGCCAGCAGCTTGGTCCCTGGCGGGGAGCTGTTTTTT. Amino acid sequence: CASSLVPGGELFF.

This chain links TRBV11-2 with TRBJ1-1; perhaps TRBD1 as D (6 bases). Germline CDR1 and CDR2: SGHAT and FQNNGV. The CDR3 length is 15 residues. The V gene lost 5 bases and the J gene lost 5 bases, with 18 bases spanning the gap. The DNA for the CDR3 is TGTGCCAGCAGCCTCAATCGGGGGCGCAAGACTGAAGCTTTCTTT. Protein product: CASSLNRGRKTEAFF.

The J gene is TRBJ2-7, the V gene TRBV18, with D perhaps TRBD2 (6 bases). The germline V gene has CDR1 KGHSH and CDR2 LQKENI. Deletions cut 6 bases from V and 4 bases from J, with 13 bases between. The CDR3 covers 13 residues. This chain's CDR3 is CASSLPGEYEQYF. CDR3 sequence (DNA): TGTGCCAGCTCGCTTCCGGGGGAATACGAGCAGTACTTC.

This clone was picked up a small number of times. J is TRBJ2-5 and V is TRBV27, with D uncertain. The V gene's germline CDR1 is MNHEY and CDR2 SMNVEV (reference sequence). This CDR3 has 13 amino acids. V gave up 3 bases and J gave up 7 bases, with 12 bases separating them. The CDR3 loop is CASSFQTSGTQYF. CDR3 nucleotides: TGTGCCAGCAGTTTCCAGACATCAGGGACCCAGTACTTC.

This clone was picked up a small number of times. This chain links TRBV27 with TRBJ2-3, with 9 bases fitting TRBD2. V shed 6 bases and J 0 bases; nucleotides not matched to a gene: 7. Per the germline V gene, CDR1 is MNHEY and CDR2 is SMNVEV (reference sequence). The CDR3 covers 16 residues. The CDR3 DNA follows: TGTGCCAGCAGCGGACTAAGCGGGAGGAGCACAGATACGCAGTATTTT. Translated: CASSGLSGRSTDTQYF.

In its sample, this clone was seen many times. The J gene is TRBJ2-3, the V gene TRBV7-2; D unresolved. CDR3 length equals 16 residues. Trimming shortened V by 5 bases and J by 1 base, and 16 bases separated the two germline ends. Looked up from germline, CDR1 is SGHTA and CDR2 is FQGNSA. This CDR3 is CASSVISVGGTDTQYF. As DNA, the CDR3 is TGTGCCAGCAGCGTCATCTCTGTTGGCGGCACAGATACGCAGTATTTT. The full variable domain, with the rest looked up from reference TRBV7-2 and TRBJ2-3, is GAGVSQSPSNKVTEKGKDVELRCDPISGHTALYWYRQSLGQGLEFLIYFQGNSAPDKSGLPSDRFSAERTGGSVSTLTIQRTQQEDSAVYLCASSVISVGGTDTQYFGPGTRLTVL.

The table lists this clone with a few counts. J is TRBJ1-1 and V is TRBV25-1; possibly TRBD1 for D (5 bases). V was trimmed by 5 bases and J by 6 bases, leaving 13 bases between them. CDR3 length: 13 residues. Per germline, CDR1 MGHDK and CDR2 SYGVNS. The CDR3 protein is CASSLSRASEAFF. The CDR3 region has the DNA TGTGCCAGCAGTCTATCCAGGGCCTCTGAAGCTTTCTTT.

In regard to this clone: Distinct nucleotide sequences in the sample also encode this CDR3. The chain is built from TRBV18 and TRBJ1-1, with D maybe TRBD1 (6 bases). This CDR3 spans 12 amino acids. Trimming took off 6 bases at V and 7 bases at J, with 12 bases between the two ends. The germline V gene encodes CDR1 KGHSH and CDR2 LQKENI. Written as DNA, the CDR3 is TGTGCCAGCTCGCCAGGAGGGGGTGAAGCTTTCTTT. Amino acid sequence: CASSPGGGEAFF. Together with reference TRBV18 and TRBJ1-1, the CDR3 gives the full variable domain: NAGVMQNPRHLVRRRGQEARLRCSPMKGHSHVYWYRQLPEEGLKFMVYLQKENIIDESGMPKERFSAEFPKEGPSILRIQQVVRGDSAAYFCASSPGGGEAFFGQGTRLTVV.

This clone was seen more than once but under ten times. Here the CDR3 DNA reads TGTGCCAGCAGCTTAGGCGTAGTGGCAGACAATGAGCAGTTCTTC. It translates to CASSLGVVADNEQFF. The chain joins TRBV7-3 to TRBJ2-1, with D uncertain. V lost 2 bases and J lost 5, with 13 bases in between. The CDR3 extends over 15 amino acids. Germline V CDR1 and CDR2: SGHTA, FQGTGA.

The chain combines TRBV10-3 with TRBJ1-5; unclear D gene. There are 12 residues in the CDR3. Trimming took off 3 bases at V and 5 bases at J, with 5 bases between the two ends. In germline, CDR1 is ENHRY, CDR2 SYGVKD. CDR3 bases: TGTGCCATCAGTGATGGAGATCAGCCCCAGCATTTT. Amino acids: CAISDGDQPQHF.

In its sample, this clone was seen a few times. The CDR3 reads CASSDYWQGASDGYTF. As DNA, the CDR3 is TGTGCCAGCAGTGATTACTGGCAGGGGGCTTCTGATGGCTACACCTTC. This chain joins TRBV25-1 and TRBJ1-2; 8 bases align to TRBD1. The germline gives CDR1 MGHDK, CDR2 SYGVNS. This CDR3 has 16 residues. After removal of 3 bases from V and 6 bases from J, the junction contained 12 bases not matched to a gene.

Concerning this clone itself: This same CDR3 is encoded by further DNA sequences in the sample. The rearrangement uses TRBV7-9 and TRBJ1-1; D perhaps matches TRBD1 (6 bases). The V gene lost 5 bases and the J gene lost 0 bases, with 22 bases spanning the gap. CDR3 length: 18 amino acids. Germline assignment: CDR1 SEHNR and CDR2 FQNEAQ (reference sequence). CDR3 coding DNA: TGTGCCAGCAGCCTCCTCAGGGGAGGTCGCTTTATGAACACTGAAGCTTTCTTT. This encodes CASSLLRGGRFMNTEAFF.